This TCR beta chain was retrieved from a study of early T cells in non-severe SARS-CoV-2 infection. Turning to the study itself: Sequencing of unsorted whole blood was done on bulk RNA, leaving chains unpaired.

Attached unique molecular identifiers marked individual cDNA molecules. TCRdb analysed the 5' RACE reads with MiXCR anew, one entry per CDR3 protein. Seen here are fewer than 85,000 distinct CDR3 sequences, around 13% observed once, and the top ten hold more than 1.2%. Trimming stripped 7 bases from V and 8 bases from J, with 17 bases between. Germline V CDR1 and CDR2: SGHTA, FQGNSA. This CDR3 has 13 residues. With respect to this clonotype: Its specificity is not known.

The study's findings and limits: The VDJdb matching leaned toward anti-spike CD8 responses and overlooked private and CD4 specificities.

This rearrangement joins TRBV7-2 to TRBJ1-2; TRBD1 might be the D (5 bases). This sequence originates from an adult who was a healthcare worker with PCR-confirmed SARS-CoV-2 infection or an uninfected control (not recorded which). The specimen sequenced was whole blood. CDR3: CASTMGTVQGYTF. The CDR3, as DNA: TGTGCCAGCACCATGGGGACCGTCCAAGGCTACACCTTC.